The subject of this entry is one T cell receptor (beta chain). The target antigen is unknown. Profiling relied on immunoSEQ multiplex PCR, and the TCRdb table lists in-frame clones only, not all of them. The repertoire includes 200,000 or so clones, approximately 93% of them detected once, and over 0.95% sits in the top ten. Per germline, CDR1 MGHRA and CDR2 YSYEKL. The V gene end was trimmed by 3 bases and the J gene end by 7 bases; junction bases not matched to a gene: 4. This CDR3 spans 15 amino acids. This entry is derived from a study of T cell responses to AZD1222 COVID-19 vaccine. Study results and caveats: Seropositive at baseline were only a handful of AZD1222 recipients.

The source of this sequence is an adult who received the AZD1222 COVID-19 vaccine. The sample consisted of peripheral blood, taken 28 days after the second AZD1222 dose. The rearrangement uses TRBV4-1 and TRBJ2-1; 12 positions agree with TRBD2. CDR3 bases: TGCGCCAGCAGCCACGCCGGGACTAGCGGGAATGAGCAGTTCTTC. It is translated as CASSHAGTSGNEQFF.